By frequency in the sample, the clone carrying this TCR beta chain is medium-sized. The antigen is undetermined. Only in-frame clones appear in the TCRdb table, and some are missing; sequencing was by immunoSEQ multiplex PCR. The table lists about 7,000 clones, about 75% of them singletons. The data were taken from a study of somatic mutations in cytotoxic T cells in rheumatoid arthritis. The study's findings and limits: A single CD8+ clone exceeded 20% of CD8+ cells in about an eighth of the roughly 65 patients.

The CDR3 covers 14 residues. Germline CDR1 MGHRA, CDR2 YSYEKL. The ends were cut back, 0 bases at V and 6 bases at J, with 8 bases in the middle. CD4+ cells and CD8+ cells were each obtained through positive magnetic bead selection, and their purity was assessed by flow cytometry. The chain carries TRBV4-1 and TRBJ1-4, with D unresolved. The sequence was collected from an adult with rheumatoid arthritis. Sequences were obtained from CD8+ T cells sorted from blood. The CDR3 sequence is CASSQEPGDEKLFF. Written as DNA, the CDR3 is TGCGCCAGCAGCCAAGAACCCGGGGATGAAAAACTGTTTTTT.